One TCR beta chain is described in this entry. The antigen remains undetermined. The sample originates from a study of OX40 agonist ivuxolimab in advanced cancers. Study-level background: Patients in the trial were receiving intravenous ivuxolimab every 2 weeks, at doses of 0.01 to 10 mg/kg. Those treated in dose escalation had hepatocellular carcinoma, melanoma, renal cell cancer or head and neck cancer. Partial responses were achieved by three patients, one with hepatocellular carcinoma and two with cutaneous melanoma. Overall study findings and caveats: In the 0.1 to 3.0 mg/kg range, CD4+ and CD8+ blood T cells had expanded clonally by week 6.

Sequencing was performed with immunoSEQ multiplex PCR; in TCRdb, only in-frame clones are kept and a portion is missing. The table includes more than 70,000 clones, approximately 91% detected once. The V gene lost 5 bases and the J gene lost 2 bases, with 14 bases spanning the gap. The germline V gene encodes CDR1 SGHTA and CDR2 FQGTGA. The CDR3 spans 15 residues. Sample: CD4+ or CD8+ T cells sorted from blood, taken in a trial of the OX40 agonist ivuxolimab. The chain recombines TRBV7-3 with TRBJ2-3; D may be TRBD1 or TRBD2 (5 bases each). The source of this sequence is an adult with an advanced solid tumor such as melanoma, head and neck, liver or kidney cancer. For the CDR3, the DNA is TGTGCCAGCAGCGACAGAGCGGCCAACACAGATACGCAGTATTTT. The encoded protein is CASSDRAANTDTQYF.